The 10 T cell receptor beta chains given below trace back to one sample, sequenced in a study of identical twins. Using its own MiXCR run on the 5' RACE reads, TCRdb lists one record per CDR3 protein. The sample contains 550,000 to 700,000 distinct CDR3 sequences, approximately 22% of which appear only once. These data are also associated with another study on T cells expressing NK-cell markers.

The sequencing input was PBMCs. The source is a young woman in good health.

This clonotype was counted a few times. This rearrangement joins TRBV6-5 to TRBJ2-5; D possibly corresponds to TRBD2 (6 bases). CDR3 length: 14 residues. Trimming left V 2 bases short and J 5 bases short, with 12 bases between. CDR1 and CDR2 (germline): MNHEY, SVGAGI. The chain's CDR3 is CASSYARRGETQYF. The CDR3 DNA sequence: TGTGCCAGCAGTTACGCTCGTCGGGGGGAGACCCAGTACTTC.

A few counts support this clonotype. The rearrangement joins TRBV20-1 to TRBJ1-1; maybe TRBD1 (6 bases). Germline CDR1 reads DFQATT; CDR2 reads SNEGSKA (reference sequence). V shed 0 bases and J shed 4 bases, with 12 bases lying between them. The CDR3 runs to 14 residues. DNA of the CDR3: TGCAGTGCTAGAGATTTCAGGGGTAGCACTGAAGCTTTCTTT. Amino acid sequence: CSARDFRGSTEAFF.

This clonotype was seen only a few times. The rearrangement joins TRBV12-3 or TRBV12-4 to TRBJ2-2; TRBD2 matches at 12 bases. The CDR3 contains 16 residues. With 5 bases clipped from V and 5 bases from J, the junction kept 6 bases outside the gene matches. The CDR3 nucleotides are TGTGCCAGCAGTCGCCCGGGACTAGCGGGTACCGGGGAGCTGTTTTTT. This sequence encodes CASSRPGLAGTGELFF.

This clonotype appeared a few times. V usage is TRBV7-9 and J usage is TRBJ2-3, with 10 positions matching TRBD2. Germline loops: CDR1 SEHNR, CDR2 FQNEAQ (reference sequence). This CDR3 region has 17 residues. V lost 4 bases and J lost 2; bases outside the gene matches: 9. The CDR3 region has the DNA TGTGCCAGCAGCTCCTTCCAACTAGCGGGGACCACAGATACGCAGTATTTT. Its translation is CASSSFQLAGTTDTQYF.

This clonotype has more than one count but fewer than ten. The chain recombines TRBV5-1 with TRBJ1-5; no clear D gene. CDR1 is SGHRS and CDR2 is YFSETQ in the germline V gene. Trimming removed 1 base at V and 3 bases at J, with 11 bases between. The CDR3 sequence is 15 residues long. This chain's CDR3 is CASSLNEGSNQPQHF. The CDR3, as DNA: TGCGCCAGCAGCTTGAATGAGGGTTCCAATCAGCCCCAGCATTTT.

This clonotype showed up just a few times. This chain links TRBV20-1 with TRBJ2-7; TRBD1 matches 9 bases. This CDR3 spans 15 amino acids. After removal of 0 bases from V and 5 bases from J, the junction contained 8 bases not matched to a gene. Germline lookup yields CDR1 DFQATT and CDR2 SNEGSKA (reference sequence). The CDR3 here is CSARDPGTGNDEQYF. The CDR3 nucleotides are TGCAGTGCTAGAGACCCCGGGACAGGGAACGACGAGCAGTACTTC.

The chain combines TRBV21-1 with TRBJ1-5. TRBV21-1 has pseudogene status. The CDR3 runs 13 residues. CDR3 sequence: CASSNGTNQPQHF. The CDR3 DNA is TGTGCCAGCAGCAATGGAACCAATCAGCCCCAGCATTTT.

The rearrangement uses TRBV20-1 and TRBJ2-1, with D possibly matching TRBD2 (6 bases). CDR1 and CDR2 from the germline V gene are DFQATT and SNEGSKA (reference sequence). The CDR3 has 14 amino acids. V lost 3 bases and J 9 bases, leaving 18 bases between the germline ends. The CDR3 DNA sequence: TGCAGTGCTAGTCTCCTCCGGAGGGGAGGTGAGCAGTTCTTC. This codes for CSASLLRRGGEQFF.

In this sample, this clonotype turned up many times. The rearrangement uses TRBV5-1 and TRBJ2-1, with 9 bases that match TRBD2. Germline V lookup: CDR1 SGHRS, CDR2 YFSETQ. There are 15 residues in the CDR3. Trimming took 1 base from V and 6 from J; bases not matched to a gene: 5. In DNA form, the CDR3 reads TGCGCCAGCAGCTTGTCCGGGACTAGCCTCAATGAGCAGTTCTTC. It specifies CASSLSGTSLNEQFF.

This clonotype was seen a few times. This chain uses TRBV5-6 with TRBJ2-1; 7 positions agree with TRBD2. This CDR3 is built from 14 residues. Germline V gene data show CDR1 as SGHDT and CDR2 as YYEEEE. Germline trimming cut 6 bases from V and 4 bases from J; bases unmatched to any gene: 7. This CDR3 reads CASTAGAGYNEQFF. DNA for the CDR3: TGTGCCAGCACGGCGGGAGCTGGGTACAATGAGCAGTTCTTC.